The 27 T cell receptor beta chains reported below all come from one sample, sequenced in a study of PD-1 blockade in mismatch repair-deficient tumors. The assay was immunoSEQ multiplex PCR, and TCRdb's table has in-frame clones only and misses some. The sample yields about 24,000 clones, approximately 83% seen once. Sequences were derived from peripheral blood, sampled 12 weeks after starting pembrolizumab. The source is an adult with mismatch repair-deficient cancer.

The chain carries TRBV27 and TRBJ2-1, with 10 bases identical to TRBD2. Germline V gene lookup returns CDR1 MNHEY and CDR2 SMNVEV (reference sequence). V was clipped by 6 bases and J by 0 bases; unmatched bases: 5. The CDR3 has 16 residues. The CDR3 is CASSLSSGSSYNEQFF. DNA for the CDR3: TGTGCCAGCAGCCTTTCTAGCGGGAGCTCCTACAATGAGCAGTTCTTC.

The gene calls are TRBV5-1 and TRBJ2-3; possibly TRBD1 for D (6 bases). The CDR3 runs to 14 residues. Trimming shortened V by 0 bases and J by 3 bases, and 8 bases separated the two germline ends. CDR1 is SGHRS, CDR2 YFSETQ, per germline. As DNA, the CDR3 is TGCGCCAGCAGCTTGGCCGACAGGACAGATACGCAGTATTTT. Translated: CASSLADRTDTQYF.

The chain has TRBV10-3 and TRBJ2-1, with a weak D call TRBD2 (6 bases). The CDR3 is 15 residues long. The V end was cut by 6 bases, the J end by 3 bases, with 15 bases between. Germline V gene lookup returns CDR1 ENHRY and CDR2 SYGVKD. The CDR3 nucleotides are TGTGCCATCAGCCTGGACGGGGGATTCTACAATGAGCAGTTCTTC. It yields the protein CAISLDGGFYNEQFF.

The gene calls are TRBV5-6 and TRBJ1-4; 11 nucleotides line up with TRBD1. Germline V gene data show CDR1 as SGHDT and CDR2 as YYEEEE. The trim removed 0 bases at V and 8 bases at J, leaving 3 bases unmatched. This CDR3 is 15 amino acids long. CDR3 coding DNA: TGTGCCAGCAGCTTGGGGACAGGGGGCCTCGAAAAACTGTTTTTT. Amino acid sequence: CASSLGTGGLEKLFF.

J is TRBJ2-7 and V is TRBV28; the D gene is possibly TRBD2 (6 bases). Germline loops: CDR1 MDHEN, CDR2 SYDVKM. The CDR3 length is 12 residues. The V gene lost 7 bases and the J gene lost 6 bases, with 13 bases spanning the gap. The CDR3 region has the DNA TGTGCCAGCACCCCGCGGGGTCGCGAGCAGTACTTC. Protein sequence: CASTPRGREQYF.

V is TRBV30 and J is TRBJ1-5; the D is unclear. The germline gives CDR1 GTSNPN, CDR2 SVGIG (reference sequence). V was clipped by 3 bases and J by 5 bases, with 20 bases between them. The CDR3 is 16 amino acids. CDR3: CAWSRNSGRRHQPQHF. Written as DNA, the CDR3 is TGTGCCTGGAGCCGCAACTCGGGCAGACGCCATCAGCCCCAGCATTTT.

The J gene is TRBJ1-1, the V gene TRBV19, with D possibly matching TRBD1 (5 bases). Between the trimmed V and J ends, which lost 10 bases and 1 base, there was a span of 13 bases. CDR1 is LNHDA, CDR2 SQIVND, per germline (reference sequence). The CDR3 has 13 amino acids. The CDR3 bases are TGTGCCACCGCCCCAGACAGGAACACTGAAGCTTTCTTT. It is translated as CATAPDRNTEAFF.

This rearrangement joins TRBV4-3 to TRBJ2-1; D is perhaps TRBD1 (6 bases). CDR3 length: 17 residues. Germline V lookup: CDR1 LGHNA, CDR2 YSLEER. Trimming removed 3 bases from V and 6 bases from J, with 21 bases in between. CDR3 protein: CASSQDTSGTSRNEQFF. The CDR3 nucleotides are TGCGCCAGCAGCCAGGACACTTCCGGGACATCGCGCAATGAGCAGTTCTTC.

This chain uses TRBV28 with TRBJ2-3; D remains ambiguous. The V gene lost 5 bases and the J gene lost 0 bases, with 15 bases spanning the gap. CDR3 size: 16 residues. Germline V gene data show CDR1 as MDHEN and CDR2 as SYDVKM. The CDR3, as DNA: TGTGCCAGCAGTGACCAGTGGCGAGCTAGCACAGATACGCAGTATTTT. Its protein is CASSDQWRASTDTQYF.

A few counts support this clone. The chain recombines TRBV4-1 with TRBJ1-4; D unresolved. This CDR3 is 15 amino acids long. The V gene lost 1 base and the J gene lost 5 bases, with 11 bases spanning the gap. Germline V CDR1 and CDR2: MGHRA, YSYEKL. CDR3 nucleotides: TGCGCCAGCAGCCAAGCTACCGGGAAGAATGAAAAACTGTTTTTT. It codes for CASSQATGKNEKLFF.

The chain recombines TRBV4-1 with TRBJ2-5, with D perhaps matching TRBD2 (7 bases). Germline V gives CDR1 MGHRA, CDR2 YSYEKL. The V and J ends lost 1 base and 5 bases respectively, with 17 bases between them. The CDR3 loop spans 16 amino acids. CDR3 sequence (DNA): TGCGCCAGCAGCCAAGGGAGGAACAGGGAGGGGGAGACCCAGTACTTC. Translating gives CASSQGRNREGETQYF.

The chain joins TRBV19 to TRBJ2-1, with a possible D match to TRBD2 (6 bases). Trimming stripped 4 bases from V and 7 bases from J, with 11 bases between. The CDR3 loop spans 13 amino acids. Germline-derived CDR1 and CDR2 are LNHDA and SQIVND (reference sequence). CDR3 DNA sequence: TGTGCCAGTAGTACGGGAGCTGGGAATGAGCAGTTCTTC. Translation: CASSTGAGNEQFF.

The rearrangement links TRBV5-8 to TRBJ2-7; weak D call: TRBD2 (6 bases). The CDR3 consists of 13 residues. Between the trimmed V and J ends, which lost 2 bases and 4 bases, there was a span of 10 bases. The germline V gene encodes CDR1 SGHTS and CDR2 YDEGEE. DNA of the CDR3: TGTGCCAGCAGCTTAGGAGGGATTTACGAGCAGTACTTC. It encodes CASSLGGIYEQYF.

This chain uses TRBV4-3 with TRBJ2-7, with a weak D call TRBD2 (6 bases). The CDR3 totals 16 residues. Trimming stripped 0 bases from V and 0 bases from J, with 12 bases between. The germline gives CDR1 LGHNA, CDR2 YSLEER. CDR3 loop: CASSQDLERASYEQYF. CDR3 sequence (DNA): TGCGCCAGCAGCCAAGATCTAGAGCGGGCCTCCTACGAGCAGTACTTC.

This chain links TRBV20-1 with TRBJ2-5; D unclear. The V end lost 4 bases, the J end lost 5 bases, and 8 bases lay between the germline ends. The CDR3 covers 11 residues. Germline V gene lookup returns CDR1 DFQATT and CDR2 SNEGSKA (reference sequence). The CDR3 region is CSATPVETQYF. CDR3 bases: TGCAGTGCTACCCCTGTGGAGACCCAGTACTTC.

A single count supports this clone. The chain links TRBV4-3 to TRBJ2-7; maybe TRBD2 (6 bases). The CDR3 is made up of 19 amino acids. Trimming shortened V by 0 bases and J by 0 bases, and 21 bases separated the two germline ends. The germline CDR1 and CDR2 sequences are LGHNA and YSLEER. The CDR3 reads CASSQEAGITPGLSYEQYF. The CDR3 region has the DNA TGCGCCAGCAGCCAAGAGGCAGGGATCACCCCGGGACTCTCCTACGAGCAGTACTTC.

The chain recombines TRBV14 with TRBJ2-7; D is undetermined. V was cut by 5 bases and J by 4 bases, with 9 bases left in between. Looked up from germline, CDR1 is SGHDN and CDR2 is FVKESK. The CDR3 has 12 residues. CDR3: CASSIDHYEQYF. CDR3 DNA: TGTGCCAGCAGCATCGATCATTACGAGCAGTACTTC.

The chain has TRBV19 and TRBJ1-5, with 7 bases fitting TRBD1. Germline lookup yields CDR1 LNHDA and CDR2 SQIVND (reference sequence). The CDR3 contains 15 residues. Germline trimming cut 2 bases from V and 3 bases from J; bases unmatched to any gene: 4. The DNA for the CDR3 is TGTGCCAGTAGTATATCGGGACAGATCAATCAGCCCCAGCATTTT. Translating gives CASSISGQINQPQHF.

CDR3: CASSVAGTSGTDTQYF. CDR3 nucleotides: TGTGCCAGCAGCGTAGCCGGGACTAGCGGTACAGATACGCAGTATTTT. This chain connects TRBV9 to TRBJ2-3; 11 bases are a match to TRBD2. The CDR3 sequence is 16 residues long. V lost 0 bases to trimming and J lost 3 bases; unmatched junction nucleotides: 3. The germline CDR1 and CDR2 sequences are SGDLS and YYNGEE. The full variable domain, with the rest looked up from reference TRBV9 and TRBJ2-3, is DSGVTQTPKHLITATGQRVTLRCSPRSGDLSVYWYQQSLDQGLQFLIQYYNGEERAKGNILERFSAQQFPDLHSELNLSSLELGDSALYFCASSVAGTSGTDTQYFGPGTRLTVL.

The chain combines TRBV5-4 with TRBJ2-3; D is uncertain. Trimming left V 1 base short and J 3 bases short, with 6 bases between. CDR1 is SGHNT and CDR2 is YYREEE in the germline V gene (reference sequence). The CDR3 extends over 13 amino acids. CDR3 amino acids: CASSLQSTDTQYF. The CDR3 DNA reads as TGTGCCAGCAGCTTGCAAAGTACAGATACGCAGTATTTT.

V usage is TRBV4-3 and J usage is TRBJ2-7; 7 bases fit TRBD1. This CDR3 has 15 residues. Germline V gene data show CDR1 as LGHNA and CDR2 as YSLEER. V lost 1 base, J lost 0 bases, and 3 bases stayed unmatched. The CDR3, as DNA: TGCGCCAGCAGCCAAGGGACAGGTAGCTCCTACGAGCAGTACTTC. Translated: CASSQGTGSSYEQYF.

The chain combines TRBV4-3 with TRBJ2-2; 8 bases fit TRBD2. V dropped 2 bases and J dropped 4; count of bases not matched to a gene: 3. CDR3 length: 15 amino acids. Germline CDR1 is LGHNA and CDR2 is YSLEER. This CDR3 reads CASSQLAGGTGELFF. The DNA of the CDR3 is TGCGCCAGCAGCCAACTAGCGGGTGGCACCGGGGAGCTGTTTTTT.

The gene calls are TRBV6-5 and TRBJ1-2; 7 nucleotides match TRBD1. Germline CDR1 MNHEY, CDR2 SVGAGI. With V trimmed by 6 bases and J by 8 bases, 9 bases remained unmatched. The CDR3 is 13 residues long. CDR3 protein: CASSETGQEGYTF. The CDR3 nucleotides read TGTGCCAGCAGCGAGACAGGACAGGAAGGCTACACCTTC.

The CDR3 loop reads CASSLGGTGINEQFF. CDR3 sequence (DNA): TGTGCCAGCAGCTTAGGGGGGACAGGCATCAATGAGCAGTTCTTC. The chain employs TRBV7-2 and TRBJ2-1; 8 bases align to TRBD1. V lost 1 base and J lost 6; bases outside the gene matches: 5. Germline V gives CDR1 SGHTA, CDR2 FQGNSA. This CDR3 has 15 residues.

J is TRBJ2-7 and V is TRBV4-1, with D unresolved. Deletions cut 0 bases from V and 0 bases from J, with 9 bases between. The CDR3 loop spans 15 amino acids. Germline V gene sequence: CDR1 MGHRA, CDR2 YSYEKL. The CDR3 DNA reads as TGCGCCAGCAGCCAAGAAGTGTCTAGCTCCTACGAGCAGTACTTC. This translates into CASSQEVSSSYEQYF.

The rearrangement joins TRBV7-2 to TRBJ1-1; 8 nucleotides match TRBD1. The CDR3 loop spans 17 amino acids. Losses at the gene ends were 4 bases for V and 0 bases for J; bases not matched to a gene: 10. Per the germline V gene, CDR1 is SGHTA and CDR2 is FQGNSA. The CDR3, as DNA: TGTGCCAGCAGCTGGACCCCGGGACAGGTACTGAACACTGAAGCTTTCTTT. Its translation is CASSWTPGQVLNTEAFF.

The rearrangement joins TRBV19 to TRBJ2-2; 7 bases agree with TRBD2. J gave up 0 bases and V 7 bases, and 2 bases lay outside the gene matches. Germline V lookup: CDR1 LNHDA, CDR2 SQIVND (reference sequence). This CDR3 has 14 amino acids. The CDR3 loop reads CASTGLANTGELFF. CDR3 in DNA: TGTGCCAGTACCGGACTAGCGAACACCGGGGAGCTGTTTTTT.